This TCR beta chain was recovered during a study of T-cell memory formation after mild COVID-19. Overall study results and limits: A balance of CD4 and CD8 characterized clones contracting day 15 to 85, whereas later expanders leaned CD4+.

Germline V gives CDR1 MGHRA, CDR2 YSYEKL. The CDR3 is made up of 15 amino acids. V lost 4 bases and J lost 7; bases outside the gene matches: 9. TCR alpha and TCR beta cDNA libraries carrying sample barcodes and UMIs came from 5'RACE with constant-segment primers. TCRdb itself ran the 5' RACE reads through MiXCR, one entry per CDR3 protein. The sample lists around 370,000 distinct CDR3 sequences; under 25% were seen once. This clonotype has more than one count but fewer than ten. No antigen is known for it. This clonotype originated in an adult woman who had mild COVID-19 (a few samples of this study predate the infection). Cell type and time point are not known. This chain links TRBV4-1 with TRBJ2-1; 8 bases match TRBD1. Sample: PBMCs or a T cell subset sorted from them (not recorded which). The CDR3 here is CASSPRGHKGNEQFF. In DNA, the CDR3 is TGCGCCAGCAGCCCCAGGGGGCATAAGGGTAATGAGCAGTTCTTC.